The table lists the clone carrying this TCR beta chain with many counts. These data come from a study of blood T cell repertoires in COVID-19. As for the study in general: Sample material is recorded as cDNA or gDNA derived from T cells, B-cell-depleted T cells, or PBMCs.

Trimming removed 0 bases at V and 10 bases at J, with 10 bases between. The length of the CDR3 is 14 residues. Germline V gene sequence: CDR1 SNHLY, CDR2 FYNNEI. In the authors' workflow: Amplification of reference gene primers provided the estimated nucleated cell counts. Using immunoSEQ multiplex PCR, the repertoire was profiled, and TCRdb retains in-frame clones only, with some absent. That table is the source of V, J and clone size, and D and trimming were worked out from the DNA. This sample has roughly 200,000 clones, with 84% found just once. Enrollment of patients from Seattle took place during active infection, with longitudinal follow-up.

The source material was peripheral blood. The gene calls are TRBV2 and TRBJ1-6, with a weak D call TRBD1 (5 bases). The TCR comes from a woman of 80 years or more with COVID-19, enrolled during active disease. CDR3 sequence reads: CASSEAPRGSPLHF. The CDR3 bases are TGTGCCAGCAGTGAAGCGCCACGGGGGTCACCCCTCCACTTT.